These 17 T cell receptor beta chains share one sample of origin, sequenced in a study of cytomegalovirus exposure and HLA in healthy donors. Primers for the PCR totalled 60 Vbeta and 13 Jbeta. Assay used: immunoSEQ multiplex PCR; TCRdb lists only in-frame clones, some missing. Counted here are roughly 120,000 clones, about 72% occurring once; the ten biggest clones make up about 1.6%. The sequencing sample was made of PBMCs. The source of these receptors is a man aged 25 to 45 in good health and CMV-seropositive.

V gene TRBV4-1 combines with J gene TRBJ2-5, with 8 bases identical to TRBD1. Germline V gene sequence: CDR1 MGHRA, CDR2 YSYEKL. V was clipped by 1 base and J by 5 bases; unmatched bases: 9. There are 16 residues in the CDR3. In nucleotides, the CDR3 is TGCGCCAGCAGCCAAGGTCGATCAGGGGGCCGGGAGACCCAGTACTTC. Its translation: CASSQGRSGGRETQYF.

The V gene is TRBV4-3, the J gene TRBJ2-7; no firm D call. Trimming removed 2 bases from V and 4 bases from J, with 15 bases in between. The germline CDR1 and CDR2 sequences are LGHNA and YSLEER. This CDR3 is 15 amino acids long. The CDR3 DNA is TGCGCCAGCAGCCAACACAGTAAGTTGGCTTACGAGCAGTACTTC. Protein product: CASSQHSKLAYEQYF.

The chain joins TRBV5-1 to TRBJ2-1, with 10 bases identical to TRBD2. Germline trimming cut 6 bases from V and 7 bases from J; bases unmatched to any gene: 10. CDR3 size: 15 residues. Germline CDR1 reads SGHRS; CDR2 reads YFSETQ. The CDR3 DNA reads as TGCGCCAGCAATAGTCTAGCGGGAGTGCAGAATGAGCAGTTCTTC. It codes for CASNSLAGVQNEQFF.

The chain uses TRBV9 and TRBJ2-7; 8 bases line up with TRBD1. Per the germline V gene, CDR1 is SGDLS and CDR2 is YYNGEE. V gave up 3 bases and J gave up 4 bases; unmatched junction bases: 6. The CDR3 has 14 residues. Here the CDR3 DNA reads TGTGCCAGCAGCGCCGCCGGGACAGGTTACGAGCAGTACTTC. Its protein product is CASSAAGTGYEQYF. The entire variable domain, with the rest obtained from reference TRBV9 and TRBJ2-7, is as follows: DSGVTQTPKHLITATGQRVTLRCSPRSGDLSVYWYQQSLDQGLQFLIQYYNGEERAKGNILERFSAQQFPDLHSELNLSSLELGDSALYFCASSAAGTGYEQYFGPGTRLTVT.

The chain recombines TRBV6-5 with TRBJ2-5; D gene unclear. The end of the DNA fits TRBJ2-7 better, so the J call may be wrong. Germline lookup yields CDR1 MNHEY and CDR2 SVGAGI. There are 14 residues in the CDR3. This CDR3 reads CASSYSANSYEQYF. Written as DNA, the CDR3 is TGTGCCAGCAGTTACTCAGCCAACTCCTACGAGCAGTACTTC.

This clone has just a few counts. V gene TRBV4-3 combines with J gene TRBJ1-1; D is unresolved. The CDR3 consists of 14 residues. Germline CDR1 and CDR2: LGHNA and YSLEER. V was shortened by 3 bases and J by 1 base, with 9 bases between the two germline ends. DNA for the CDR3: TGCGCCAGCAGCCAGCAGGCTGGGAACACTGAAGCTTTCTTT. It specifies CASSQQAGNTEAFF.

This clone was recorded a few times. The V and J genes are TRBV2 and TRBJ1-5; 7 bases align to TRBD1. Per the germline V gene, CDR1 is SNHLY and CDR2 is FYNNEI. This CDR3 comprises 13 residues. V trimming: 6 bases; J trimming: 1 base; junction bases outside the gene matches: 0. Here the CDR3 reads CASRGQSNQPQHF. The DNA of the CDR3 is TGTGCCAGCAGGGGACAGAGCAATCAGCCCCAGCATTTT.

The CDR3 is CASSRGQIQETQYF. CDR3 DNA sequence: TGTGCCAGCAGCCGGGGACAAATCCAAGAGACCCAGTACTTC. The gene calls are TRBV5-5 and TRBJ2-5; the D gene is possibly TRBD1 (6 bases). There are 14 residues in the CDR3. CDR1 is SGHKS, CDR2 YYEKEE, per germline (reference sequence). The V end lost 4 bases, the J end lost 1 base, and 11 bases lay between the germline ends.

The rearrangement links TRBV7-2 to TRBJ2-1; 10 bases are shared with TRBD2. V dropped 2 bases and J dropped 8; count of bases not matched to a gene: 6. Germline values: CDR1 SGHTA, CDR2 FQGNSA. The CDR3 has 15 residues. The DNA of the CDR3 is TGTGCCAGCAGCTTACATCCCGGGACTAGCGATGAGCAGTTCTTC. Its translation is CASSLHPGTSDEQFF.

J is TRBJ1-1 and V is TRBV7-9, with D possibly TRBD1 on 6 matching bases. This CDR3 spans 17 amino acids. Germline V gene lookup returns CDR1 SEHNR and CDR2 FQNEAQ (reference sequence). Trimming stripped 5 bases from V and 0 bases from J, with 19 bases between. CDR3 DNA: TGTGCCAGCAGCCCCCTCGAGTACAGGGAGTTGAACACTGAAGCTTTCTTT. Translation gives CASSPLEYRELNTEAFF.

This clone has only a few counts. V is TRBV10-1 and J is TRBJ1-1; 9 positions match TRBD1. The germline CDR1 and CDR2 sequences are WNHNN and SYGVQD (reference sequence). V shed 6 bases and J 1 base; nucleotides not matched to a gene: 3. The CDR3 is 14 amino acids. CDR3 nucleotide sequence: TGCGCCAGCAGCATGGGACAGGGGAACACTGAAGCTTTCTTT. It specifies CASSMGQGNTEAFF.

In its sample, this clone was seen a few times. This sequence joins TRBV28 and TRBJ2-5; a weak D match, TRBD2 (6 bases). Germline V gene lookup returns CDR1 MDHEN and CDR2 SYDVKM. The CDR3 length is 14 residues. Trimming removed 2 bases at V and 3 bases at J, with 10 bases between. DNA for the CDR3: TGTGCCAGCAGTTTAGCTGTAGCGGAAGAGACCCAGTACTTC. It encodes CASSLAVAEETQYF.

This clone has a handful of counts. V usage is TRBV19 and J usage is TRBJ1-1; TRBD1 might be the D (5 bases). V lost 0 bases to trimming and J lost 6 bases, with 8 bases between them. CDR1 is LNHDA and CDR2 is SQIVND in the germline V gene (reference sequence). The CDR3 loop spans 13 amino acids. The CDR3 nucleotides are TGTGCCAGTAGTATAGAAGGGGCTCCTGAAGCTTTCTTT. Protein sequence: CASSIEGAPEAFF.

A note on this clone: At the DNA level, this CDR3 is encoded by other sequences in the same sample as well. The V and J genes are TRBV27 and TRBJ1-1; TRBD1 aligns across 7 bases. The CDR3 is 16 residues long. The ends lost 5 bases at V and 0 bases at J; junction bases unmatched: 9. Germline V gene sequence: CDR1 MNHEY, CDR2 SMNVEV (reference sequence). The CDR3 bases are TGTGCCAGCAGTCATGACAGGGCCTCCTTGAACACTGAAGCTTTCTTT. It codes for CASSHDRASLNTEAFF.

The V gene is TRBV6-5, the J gene TRBJ2-1; 10 nucleotides match TRBD2. Germline lookup yields CDR1 MNHEY and CDR2 SVGAGI. The junction had 6 bases not matched to a gene; V was cut back by 8 bases and J by 5 bases. The CDR3 is 14 amino acids. The CDR3 loop reads CASETSGRNNEQFF. The CDR3 DNA reads TGTGCCAGCGAGACTAGCGGGCGTAACAATGAGCAGTTCTTC.

The J gene is TRBJ2-5, the V gene TRBV5-4; TRBD1 matches at 10 bases. Trimming at V came to 4 bases and at J to 3 bases, leaving 9 bases not matched to a gene. The CDR3 totals 16 residues. Germline loops: CDR1 SGHNT, CDR2 YYREEE (reference sequence). As DNA, the CDR3 is TGTGCCAGCAGCCCGACAGGGGGCGCGGGGGAAGAGACCCAGTACTTC. As protein: CASSPTGGAGEETQYF.

This clone was observed a handful of times. This sequence joins TRBV5-6 and TRBJ2-7, with a tentative D call TRBD1 (5 bases). Germline CDR1 reads SGHDT; CDR2 reads YYEEEE. This CDR3 region has 19 residues. Trimming stripped 1 base from V and 4 bases from J, with 27 bases between. CDR3 sequence: CASSLLGGAKGPNDYEQYF. DNA for the CDR3: TGTGCCAGCAGCTTGTTGGGTGGGGCAAAGGGCCCTAACGATTACGAGCAGTACTTC.